This paragraph covers one T cell receptor beta chain sequence. Its specificity is unknown. At one boundary the junction diverges from the germline segment, which might be a read error. This record comes from a study of STAT3 mutations in large granular lymphocyte leukemia. Overall study results and limits: Every T-LGLL patient had at least one immunodominant TCRbeta clonotype. A small but highly pathogenic clone may have been missed.

Here immunoSEQ multiplex PCR was the method, and the copy in TCRdb shows in-frame clones only, minus some. Among fewer than 20,000 clones, almost 85% were seen once, and the ten largest hold approximately 8.1%. CDR3 length equals 15 residues. The germline V gene encodes CDR1 PRHDT and CDR2 FYEKMQ (reference sequence). This chain connects TRBV13 to TRBJ2-1, with 9 bases lining up with TRBD2. The clonotype was recovered from a man in his fifties or sixties with T-cell large granular lymphocyte leukemia. Some clones in this sample may be carry-over from other donors' samples. The specimen sequenced was peripheral blood mononuclear cells. DNA of the CDR3: TGTGCCAGCAGATTAGCGGGGGAGCCGAGGGGTGAGCAGTTCTTC. Translated: CASRLAGEPRGEQFF.